What follows is one T cell receptor beta chain and its context. Its antigen remains unknown. The data were produced by immunoSEQ multiplex PCR, yet TCRdb's version contains in-frame clones alone and is incomplete. The sample includes roughly 15,000 clones, about 80% of them seen just once. This entry is derived from a study of vaccination effects on CD4 cells after COVID-19. Before sequencing took place, the ViraFEST assay used viral peptide pools to expand antigen-specific CD4+ T cells. Upon completion of 10 days in culture, CD4+ T cells were isolated. Between March and December 2020, the person had a SARS-CoV-2 infection that PCR confirmed. As their vaccination, participants received two doses of either BNT162b2 or mRNA-1273. The sequences come from CD4+ T cells from PBMCs cultured with SARS-CoV-2 spike peptides, collected after COVID-19 vaccination. The receptor comes from a human donor who had a prior SARS-CoV-2 infection.

The CDR3 nucleotides are TGTGCCAGCAGCTTACAGGACAAAGTACAGTATTTT. This codes for CASSLQDKVQYF. This chain uses TRBV11-3 with TRBJ2-3, with D possibly matching TRBD1 (5 bases). Per germline, CDR1 SGHNT and CDR2 YENEEA. This CDR3 contains 12 residues. The V and J ends lost 2 bases and 12 bases respectively, with 12 bases between them.